The rows below give T cell receptor beta chains drawn from one sample of a study of T cells in Graves' hyperthyroidism and ophthalmopathy. Each CDR3 protein is one row after TCRdb ran MiXCR on the multiplex PCR reads. The sample has hundreds of thousands of distinct CDR3 sequences; about 15% are singletons. The specimen was blood. The source is a woman aged 50 to 60 with Graves' ophthalmopathy. Both conserved end residues are part of each CDR3. D genes are given only for firm matches. Size tells how often a clone was seen (once, few, many) or the class of an expanded clone, and some rows leave it out.

TRBJ2-7	TRBV5-4	TRBD2	NA	CASSSAAGAYEQYF	TGTGCCAGCAGCTCCGCAGCGGGGGCCTACGAGCAGTACTTC
TRBJ2-5	TRBV7-9	NA	many	CASSLMGTGARETQYF	TGTGCCAGCAGCTTAATGGGAACAGGAGCGAGGGAGACCCAGTACTTC
TRBJ1-1	TRBV19	NA	many	CASSIAWGLHTEAFF	TGTGCCAGTAGTATAGCGTGGGGGCTCCACACTGAAGCTTTCTTT
TRBJ2-3	TRBV7-9	TRBD1	NA	CASRSGRGSDTQYF	TGTGCCAGCAGATCGGGCAGGGGGTCAGATACGCAGTATTTT
TRBJ2-1	TRBV2	NA	many	CASTPGLNYNEQFF	TGTGCCTCAACCCCTGGCCTAAACTACAATGAGCAGTTCTTC
TRBJ2-1	TRBV10-3	TRBD2	many	CAISGTLAGDNNEQFF	TGTGCCATCAGTGGGACTCTAGCGGGAGATAACAATGAGCAGTTCTTC
TRBJ1-6	TRBV27	NA	few	CASSLMTANSPLHF	TGTGCCAGCAGTTTAATGACAGCTAATTCACCCCTCCACTTT
TRBJ1-2	TRBV9	NA	few	CASSVPGIHGYTF	TGTGCCAGCAGCGTACCAGGGATACATGGCTACACCTTC
TRBJ1-5	TRBV28	TRBD1	NA	CASSLWTGGRGQPQHF	TGTGCCAGCAGTTTATGGACAGGGGGCAGGGGTCAGCCCCAGCATTTT
TRBJ2-7	TRBV20-1	NA	NA	CSARGTLQGWTYEQYF	TGCAGTGCTAGAGGGACCTTACAGGGTTGGACCTACGAGCAGTACTTC
TRBJ2-2	TRBV18	TRBD1	many	CASSPKDRAANTGELFF	TGTGCCAGCTCACCGAAGGACAGGGCCGCGAACACCGGGGAGCTGTTTTTT
TRBJ2-5	TRBV7-2	TRBD1	few	CASSLGTGSQTQYF	TGTGCCAGCAGCCTCGGGACAGGGAGCCAGACCCAGTACTTC
TRBJ1-5	TRBV7-2	TRBD1	NA	CASSRGQGFDQPQHF	TGTGCCAGCAGCCGGGGACAGGGGTTCGATCAGCCCCAGCATTTT
TRBJ2-5	TRBV20-1	TRBD2	many	CSADGLAGGETQYF	TGCAGTGCTGATGGACTAGCGGGAGGAGAGACCCAGTACTTC
TRBJ2-7	TRBV20-1	NA	NA	CSASGAFRSYEQYF	TGCAGTGCGTCGGGAGCGTTTAGATCCTACGAGCAGTACTTC
TRBJ2-3	TRBV5-1	NA	many	CASSGGYTQYF	TGCGCCAGCAGCGGGGGTTATACGCAGTATTTT
TRBJ2-3	TRBV7-3	TRBD1	NA	CASSFTGGAEADTQYF	TGTGCCAGCAGCTTTACAGGGGGCGCAGAAGCAGATACGCAGTATTTT
TRBJ2-1	TRBV30	NA	NA	CAWSVRSALRGEQFF	TGTGCCTGGAGTGTAAGGTCAGCCCTACGAGGTGAGCAGTTCTTC
TRBJ2-1	TRBV20-1	TRBD1	many	CSASDRGNEQFF	TGCAGTGCATCTGACAGGGGGAATGAGCAGTTCTTC
TRBJ2-1	TRBV30	TRBD2	few	CACRGGRAVPYNEQFF	TGTGCCTGTCGGGGGGGGAGGGCCGTCCCGTACAATGAGCAGTTCTTC
TRBJ1-4	TRBV28	NA	many	CASSLSARVQEKLFF	TGTGCCAGCAGTTTAAGTGCCAGGGTCCAGGAAAAACTGTTTTTT
TRBJ1-5	TRBV7-2	NA	NA	CASSPRGQKNQPQHF	TGTGCCAGCAGCCCGAGAGGTCAGAAAAATCAGCCCCAGCATTTT
TRBJ2-3	TRBV20-1	NA	many	CSNNGIQSDTQYF	TGCAGTAACAACGGGATTCAGTCAGATACGCAGTATTTT
TRBJ1-2	TRBV7-2	NA	many	CASSPSVGKNYGYTF	TGTGCCAGCAGCCCGTCCGTGGGCAAGAACTATGGCTACACCTTC
TRBJ2-3	TRBV20-1	TRBD1	many	CSASRQGGSTDTQYF	TGCAGTGCTAGCCGACAGGGTGGCAGCACAGATACGCAGTATTTT
TRBJ1-4	TRBV7-2	NA	few	CASTQGPPATNEKLFF	TGTGCCAGCACACAGGGCCCCCCTGCAACTAATGAAAAACTGTTTTTT
TRBJ1-3	TRBV28	NA	NA	CASSFVERDTIYF	TGTGCCAGCAGTTTCGTTGAAAGGGACACCATATATTTT
TRBJ2-5	TRBV4-3	NA	NA	CASSQDLGRNQETQYF	TGCGCCAGCAGCCAAGATCTAGGTCGGAACCAAGAGACCCAGTACTTC
TRBJ1-2	TRBV25-1	TRBD1	NA	CASRDRGQGYTF	TGTGCCAGCAGAGACAGGGGGCAAGGCTACACCTTC
TRBJ1-2	TRBV11-2	NA	many	CASSSLPGVHGYTF	TGTGCCAGCAGCTCCCTGCCAGGAGTCCATGGCTACACCTTC
TRBJ2-1	TRBV12-3/TRBV12-4	TRBD2	many	CASSLGSGRANEQFF	TGTGCCAGCAGTTTAGGGAGCGGGAGGGCCAATGAGCAGTTCTTC
TRBJ2-3	TRBV18	NA	few	CASSPSGSLPSTDTQYF	TGTGCCAGCTCACCATCAGGGTCACTCCCTAGCACAGATACGCAGTATTTT
TRBJ2-3	TRBV24-1	TRBD2	NA	CATSDPSLAGGTDTQYF	TGTGCCACCAGTGATCCCAGTCTAGCGGGAGGCACAGATACGCAGTATTTT
TRBJ2-3	TRBV7-2	NA	many	CASSFRQGRDTQYF	TGTGCCAGCAGCTTTCGCCAGGGGAGGGATACGCAGTATTTT
TRBJ2-7	TRBV12-3/TRBV12-4	TRBD1	many	CASSVTGTGDEQYF	TGTGCCAGCAGTGTAACCGGGACAGGGGACGAGCAGTACTTC
TRBJ2-4	TRBV7-9	NA	few	CASSLGSGNIQYF	TGTGCCAGCAGCTTAGGATCGGGGAACATTCAGTACTTC
TRBJ2-5	TRBV11-3	TRBD2	many	CASSRPRGSETQYF	TGTGCCAGCAGCCGTCCACGCGGGAGTGAGACCCAGTACTTC
TRBJ1-5	TRBV19	TRBD1	NA	CASSIGTENQPQHF	TGTGCCAGTAGTATTGGGACAGAGAATCAGCCCCAGCATTTT
TRBJ2-1	TRBV15	NA	NA	CATRGGGDNEQFF	TGTGCCACCAGAGGGGGGGGCGACAATGAGCAGTTCTTC
TRBJ1-4	TRBV28	NA	NA	CASSFHGANEKLFF	TGTGCCAGCAGTTTTCACGGGGCTAATGAAAAACTGTTTTTT
TRBJ2-7	TRBV6-2/TRBV6-3	NA	NA	CASSLLRDRPLGQYF	TGTGCCAGCAGTCTCCTCCGGGACCGCCCGCTCGGGCAGTACTTC
TRBJ2-7	TRBV7-2	NA	many	CASSFHGGEYEQYF	TGTGCCAGCAGCTTTCACGGGGGAGAGTACGAGCAGTACTTC
TRBJ2-2	TRBV20-1	NA	many	CSAIAPIGSGELFF	TGCAGTGCTATAGCGCCAATCGGATCCGGGGAGCTGTTTTTT
TRBJ2-1	TRBV20-1	TRBD2	many	CSARGRASGGLEQFF	TGCAGTGCTAGAGGCCGAGCTAGCGGGGGGTTAGAGCAGTTCTTC
TRBJ2-5	TRBV5-1	TRBD1	NA	CASRQGQGGQETQYF	TGCGCCAGCAGACAGGGACAGGGGGGCCAAGAGACCCAGTACTTC
TRBJ1-1	TRBV4-1	NA	many	CASSQAQGRATEAFF	TGCGCCAGCAGCCAAGCTCAGGGGCGCGCCACTGAAGCTTTCTTT
TRBJ2-3	TRBV7-9	NA	many	CASSLVGFTQYF	TGTGCCAGCAGCTTAGTGGGGTTTACGCAGTATTTT
TRBJ2-2	TRBV2	TRBD2	few	CASRWLAGGFTGELFF	TGTGCCAGCCGGTGGCTAGCGGGAGGGTTCACCGGGGAGCTGTTTTTT
TRBJ2-1	TRBV7-2	NA	many	CASSHGVYNEQFF	TGTGCCAGCAGCCATGGGGTATACAATGAGCAGTTCTTC
TRBJ1-2	TRBV20-1	NA	many	CSARDRRGSDGYTF	TGCAGTGCTAGAGATAGGCGGGGGAGCGATGGCTACACCTTC
TRBJ2-1	TRBV12-3/TRBV12-4	TRBD1	many	CASSLGQGATHEQFF	TGTGCCAGCAGTTTGGGACAGGGGGCTACGCATGAGCAGTTCTTC
TRBJ1-1	TRBV28	TRBD1	NA	CASSLRTGARLGEAFF	TGTGCCAGCAGTCTCCGGACAGGGGCTAGGCTAGGTGAAGCTTTCTTT
TRBJ2-1	TRBV10-3	NA	few	CAITTGVRDNEQFF	TGTGCCATCACGACGGGGGTGAGGGACAATGAGCAGTTCTTC
TRBJ2-1	TRBV12-3/TRBV12-4	NA	many	CASRDTHRNEQFF	TGTGCCAGCAGAGACACCCACCGCAATGAGCAGTTCTTC